This entry lists 20 T cell receptor beta chains sequenced from one sample in a study of shared clonotypes between healthy human individuals. Assay used: immunoSEQ multiplex PCR; TCRdb lists only in-frame clones, some missing. Of millions of clones in the sample, around nine tenths were seen once. The sequenced sample consisted of naive CD4+ T cells sorted from blood. Subset noted: CD45RA+ positively selected. The receptors stem from a man between 18 and 35 years old in good health.

This clone was seen more than once but under ten times. Other nucleotide sequences from this sample produce the same CDR3. The rearrangement joins TRBV2 to TRBJ1-1, with D unresolved. This CDR3 is 15 amino acids long. Trimming removed 0 bases at V and 1 base at J, with 9 bases between. Germline loops: CDR1 SNHLY, CDR2 FYNNEI. CDR3 in DNA: TGTGCCAGCAGTGAAGCGGGAGGAGGGAACACTGAAGCTTTCTTT. Translation gives CASSEAGGGNTEAFF.

V and J are TRBV7-2 and TRBJ2-2; TRBD2 might be the D (6 bases). The CDR3 spans 16 residues. In germline, CDR1 is SGHTA, CDR2 FQGNSA. The V end lost 0 bases, the J end lost 3 bases, and 11 bases lay between the germline ends. The CDR3 DNA reads as TGTGCCAGCAGCTTAGCCGGGACTTTGGACACCGGGGAGCTGTTTTTT. Amino acid sequence: CASSLAGTLDTGELFF.

This chain uses TRBV5-5 with TRBJ1-5; D is uncertain. Trimming shortened V by 3 bases and J by 3 bases, and 13 bases separated the two germline ends. This CDR3 contains 15 residues. Germline lookup yields CDR1 SGHKS and CDR2 YYEKEE (reference sequence). The CDR3 loop reads CASSSRWGDNQPQHF. The CDR3 DNA reads TGTGCCAGCAGCTCGCGATGGGGAGACAATCAGCCCCAGCATTTT.

This clone was detected once. The genes are TRBV7-2 and TRBJ1-6; no clear D gene. The CDR3 has 15 amino acids. Trimming removed 3 bases from V and 7 bases from J, with 13 bases in between. CDR1 is SGHTA, CDR2 FQGNSA, per germline. The CDR3 coding sequence is TGTGCCAGCAGCTTTGGCGTCATCGGCAATTCACCCCTCCACTTT. Residues: CASSFGVIGNSPLHF.

The J gene is TRBJ1-4, the V gene TRBV11-2; 7 bases map to TRBD1. The CDR3 has 15 amino acids. J gave up 5 bases and V 5 bases, and 8 bases lay outside the gene matches. The germline V gene encodes CDR1 SGHAT and CDR2 FQNNGV. The CDR3 bases are TGTGCCAGCAGCAGGGGGTCCAGGGGGAATGAAAAACTGTTTTTT. This encodes CASSRGSRGNEKLFF.

Of note for this clone: Other DNA variants within this sample encode the same CDR3. This sequence joins TRBV5-1 and TRBJ2-3, with D perhaps matching TRBD1 or TRBD2 (5 bases each). Trimming removed 0 bases at V and 0 bases at J, with 5 bases between. In germline, CDR1 is SGHRS, CDR2 YFSETQ. This CDR3 has 14 amino acids. CDR3 in DNA: TGCGCCAGCAGCTTGGGGGGGAGCACAGATACGCAGTATTTT. As protein: CASSLGGSTDTQYF.

This chain uses TRBV25-1 with TRBJ1-6; D gene ambiguous. This CDR3 is built from 13 residues. V gave up 4 bases and J gave up 1 base, with 2 bases separating them. Germline CDR1 MGHDK, CDR2 SYGVNS. This CDR3 reads CASSASYNSPLHF. CDR3 bases: TGTGCCAGCAGTGCATCCTATAATTCACCCCTCCACTTT.

This chain joins TRBV29-1 and TRBJ2-1, with D maybe TRBD2 (6 bases). The CDR3 consists of 16 residues. The V gene's germline CDR1 is SQVTM and CDR2 ANQGSEA. Trimming cost V 0 bases and J 5 bases, with 17 bases left between them. This chain's CDR3 is CSVEDLWGVPNNEQFF. The CDR3 coding sequence is TGCAGCGTTGAAGATCTTTGGGGGGTGCCTAACAATGAGCAGTTCTTC.

The J gene is TRBJ2-7, the V gene TRBV19; tentatively, D is TRBD1 (5 bases). V lost 7 bases and J 0 bases, leaving 13 bases between the germline ends. This CDR3 is 14 amino acids long. The V gene's germline CDR1 is LNHDA and CDR2 SQIVND (reference sequence). In DNA, the CDR3 is TGTGCCAGTACGGACACGTCTAACTCCTACGAGCAGTACTTC. Protein: CASTDTSNSYEQYF.

The rearrangement joins TRBV7-2 to TRBJ2-3; a possible D gene is TRBD1 (6 bases). Trimming shortened V by 5 bases and J by 0 bases, and 12 bases separated the two germline ends. From germline, CDR1 is SGHTA and CDR2 FQGNSA. The length of the CDR3 is 15 residues. This CDR3 reads CASSSRDKSTDTQYF. CDR3 nucleotide sequence: TGTGCCAGCAGCAGCCGGGACAAGAGCACAGATACGCAGTATTTT.

Note on this clone: Other DNA sequences within the sample encode an identical CDR3. The chain joins TRBV18 to TRBJ2-7; 10 nucleotides align to TRBD2. The V gene's germline CDR1 is KGHSH and CDR2 LQKENI. Unmatched junction bases numbered 5, after V lost 3 bases and J lost 0 bases. This CDR3 is built from 16 residues. The CDR3 sequence is CASSPRASGSSYEQYF. CDR3 sequence (DNA): TGTGCCAGCTCACCGCGGGCTAGCGGGAGCTCCTACGAGCAGTACTTC.

On this clone: The sample holds other DNA sequences that translate to the same CDR3. V and J are TRBV18 and TRBJ2-5; D is ambiguous. The germline V gene encodes CDR1 KGHSH and CDR2 LQKENI. Trimming removed 3 bases from V and 2 bases from J, with 4 bases in between. CDR3 length: 12 amino acids. For the CDR3, the DNA is TGTGCCAGCTCACCTACTCAAGAGACCCAGTACTTC. Translating gives CASSPTQETQYF.

V usage is TRBV5-1 and J usage is TRBJ1-3, with 7 bases aligning to TRBD1. The trim removed 4 bases at V and 7 bases at J, leaving 8 bases unmatched. The CDR3 covers 14 residues. Per germline, CDR1 SGHRS and CDR2 YFSETQ. The CDR3 DNA reads as TGCGCCAGCAGCCCCAGTCCGGGACAGAACACCATATATTTT. It specifies CASSPSPGQNTIYF.

On this clone itself: The identical CDR3 is also encoded by other nucleotide sequences in the sample. The chain carries TRBV29-1 and TRBJ1-1, with a weak D call TRBD1 (5 bases). The CDR3 is made up of 13 amino acids. In germline, CDR1 is SQVTM, CDR2 ANQGSEA. V shed 6 bases and J shed 0 bases, with 11 bases lying between them. CDR3 nucleotides: TGCAGCGTGGTGGGACGGTTGAACACTGAAGCTTTCTTT. Translating it yields CSVVGRLNTEAFF.

In regard to this clone: Other nucleotide sequences from this sample produce the same CDR3. The chain carries TRBV10-3 and TRBJ2-2; 10 nucleotides line up with TRBD2. Trimming took 9 bases from V and 2 from J; bases not matched to a gene: 3. This CDR3 is 14 amino acids long. CDR1 and CDR2 (germline): ENHRY, SYGVKD. The CDR3 DNA follows: TGTGCCATTGGACTAGCGGTAAACACCGGGGAGCTGTTTTTT. Residues: CAIGLAVNTGELFF.

The genes are TRBV19 and TRBJ1-3; D is perhaps TRBD1 (5 bases). V lost 6 bases to trimming and J lost 0 bases, with 12 bases between them. The CDR3 totals 15 residues. Germline CDR1 reads LNHDA; CDR2 reads SQIVND (reference sequence). CDR3 in DNA: TGTGCCAGTAGCAACACAGGAGACTCTGGAAACACCATATATTTT. This sequence encodes CASSNTGDSGNTIYF.

The CDR3: CASSRRGGGNEQFF. DNA for the CDR3: TGCGCCAGCAGCCGACGGGGGGGAGGCAATGAGCAGTTCTTC. The V call is TRBV5-1, the J call TRBJ2-1, with TRBD2 matching over 8 bases. J lost 6 bases, V lost 4 bases, and 6 bases had no gene match. CDR3 length equals 14 residues. Germline V gives CDR1 SGHRS, CDR2 YFSETQ.

The chain is built from TRBV7-2 and TRBJ1-5; D is unclear. Trimming removed 10 bases at V and 3 bases at J, with 10 bases between. This CDR3 has 12 residues. Germline-derived CDR1 and CDR2 are SGHTA and FQGNSA. CDR3 sequence: CAIGSTNQPQHF. The CDR3 bases are TGTGCCATAGGCAGCACCAATCAGCCCCAGCATTTT. The full variable domain, rest sourced from reference TRBV7-2 and TRBJ1-5, is GAGVSQSPSNKVTEKGKDVELRCDPISGHTALYWYRQSLGQGLEFLIYFQGNSAPDKSGLPSDRFSAERTGGSVSTLTIQRTQQEDSAVYLCAIGSTNQPQHFGDGTRLSIL.

The CDR3 is CASSAAGIYGQPQHF. CDR3 bases: TGTGCCAGCAGCGCCGCCGGGATCTACGGTCAGCCCCAGCATTTT. The rearrangement uses TRBV7-8 and TRBJ1-5, with unresolved D. V lost 5 bases, J lost 6 bases, and 17 bases lay in between. Germline loops: CDR1 SGHVS, CDR2 FQNEAQ. The CDR3 is 15 residues long.

Turning to this clone: The sample contains more than one DNA sequence encoding this CDR3. This chain joins TRBV7-2 and TRBJ2-1, with TRBD2 matching 9 bases. The CDR3 has 15 amino acids. With 1 base clipped from V and 4 bases from J, the junction kept 2 bases outside the gene matches. The germline V gene encodes CDR1 SGHTA and CDR2 FQGNSA. The CDR3 protein is CASSLEAGGYNEQFF. CDR3 nucleotides: TGTGCCAGCAGCTTAGAAGCGGGGGGTTACAATGAGCAGTTCTTC.